This T cell receptor (beta chain) was retrieved from a study of shared clonotypes between healthy human individuals. The table came from immunoSEQ multiplex PCR; TCRdb's copy has only in-frame clones and leaves some out. The sample holds 2 million to 2.5 million clones, more than 85% seen once. Study results and caveats: Sharing across four donors was highest in naive CD4 (about 5%) and lowest in memory CD8 (about 0.4%). Rarefaction indicated that sorted-subset sequencing remained incomplete although depth was large.

Note on this clone: Antigen unknown. Other DNA sequences within the sample encode an identical CDR3.

CDR1 and CDR2 (germline): KGHSH, LQKENI. The CDR3 contains 14 residues. V dropped 3 bases and J dropped 3 bases, with 8 bases sitting between them. This chain connects TRBV18 to TRBJ1-4, with a weak D call TRBD1 (5 bases). What was sequenced was naive CD4+ T cells from PBMCs. The sample's subset: CD45RA+ positively selected. The sequence was collected from a man aged 18 to 35 in good health. Some clones in this sample may be carry-over from other donors' samples. The CDR3 reads CASSPGGANEKLFF. The CDR3 DNA sequence: TGTGCCAGCTCACCCGGGGGAGCTAATGAAAAACTGTTTTTT.